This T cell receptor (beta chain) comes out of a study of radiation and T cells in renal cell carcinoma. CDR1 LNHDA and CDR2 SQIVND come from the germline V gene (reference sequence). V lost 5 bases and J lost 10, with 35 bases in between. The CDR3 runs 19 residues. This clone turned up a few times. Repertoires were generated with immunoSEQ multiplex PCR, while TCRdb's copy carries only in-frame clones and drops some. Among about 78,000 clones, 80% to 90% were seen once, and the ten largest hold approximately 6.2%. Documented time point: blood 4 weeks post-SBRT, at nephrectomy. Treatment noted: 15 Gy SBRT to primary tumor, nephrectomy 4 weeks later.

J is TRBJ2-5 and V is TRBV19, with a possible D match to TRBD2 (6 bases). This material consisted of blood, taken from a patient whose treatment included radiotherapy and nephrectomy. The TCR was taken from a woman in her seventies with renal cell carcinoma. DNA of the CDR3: TGTGCCAGTAGTCTATCACCCTTGAAGGGAGGAACGTATAAGAGGGTCCAGTACTTC. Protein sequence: CASSLSPLKGGTYKRVQYF.